This T cell receptor (beta chain) was profiled in a study of T cell repertoires in cytomegalovirus infection. Across the whole study: It was recently identified HLA-C-restricted and well-studied HLA-B-restricted CMV epitopes that the study used. The study, taken as a whole, reports: CMV-specific TCR beta clonotypes restricted by HLA-C were the ones dominating the ex vivo response.

TCRdb called the reads again in MiXCR, with one record for every CDR3 protein. The profile shows 700,000 to 850,000 distinct CDR3 sequences, roughly 33% of them singletons. The sample holds many counts of this clonotype. Its antigen remains unidentified. The sequences come from cultured CD8+ T cells from PBMCs, collected from culture after CMV antigen stimulation. The TCR originated in a human donor in good health (CMV status not recorded). Some clones in this sample may be carry-over from other donors' samples.

CDR3 nucleotides: TGTGCCTTCCGATCGGCACTCGGCGGCGGGGAGCTGTTTTTT. Translating it yields CAFRSALGGGELFF. V is TRBV10-3 and J is TRBJ2-2; the D is unclear. The CDR3 extends over 14 amino acids. Germline V gene sequence: CDR1 ENHRY, CDR2 SYGVKD. V was cut by 11 bases and J by 7 bases, with 20 bases left in between.